The 9 T cell receptor beta chains below all came from one sample that was sequenced in a study of blood T cells in healthy people across ages. PCR was performed a second time for about 7 to 12 cycles using a sample-barcoded 5' primer and a J-beta primer mix. TCRdb redid the calling of the 5' RACE reads with MiXCR, one entry per CDR3 protein. The table has some 1,000,000 distinct CDR3 sequences, 20% to 25% seen once; the top ten hold 0.75%. These data were likewise used in another study, on T cells of mothers and their children.

Sequenced input: blood. The receptors originated from a girl aged 2 to 10 in good health.

The chain is built from TRBV5-1 and TRBJ2-3, with 7 bases identical to TRBD2. J gave up 4 bases and V 0 bases, and 8 bases lay outside the gene matches. The CDR3 has 16 residues. CDR1 is SGHRS and CDR2 is YFSETQ in the germline V gene. CDR3: CASSLEGGSFADTQYF. CDR3 DNA sequence: TGCGCCAGCAGCTTGGAGGGCGGGAGTTTCGCAGATACGCAGTATTTT.

The J gene is TRBJ1-2, the V gene TRBV10-3, with no clear D. This CDR3 is 12 amino acids long. CDR1 is ENHRY and CDR2 is SYGVKD in the germline V gene. V lost 7 bases, J lost 7 bases, and 13 bases lay in between. CDR3 amino acids: CAIKGRSGGYTF. CDR3 nucleotides: TGTGCCATCAAGGGCAGGAGCGGTGGCTACACCTTC.

J is TRBJ2-5 and V is TRBV3-1; 10 positions agree with TRBD2. V was pared by 6 bases and J by 5 bases, with 9 bases of the junction left unmatched. The CDR3 covers 15 residues. The germline CDR1 and CDR2 sequences are LGHDT and YNNKEL (reference sequence). The CDR3 spells CASSPSGRDVETQYF. CDR3 bases: TGTGCCAGCAGTCCAAGCGGGAGGGACGTGGAGACCCAGTACTTC.

The CDR3 DNA is TGCGCCAGCAATAACGAGCAGTACTTC. Protein sequence: CASNNEQYF. The chain carries TRBV4-1 and TRBJ2-7, with D uncertain. Germline V gives CDR1 MGHRA, CDR2 YSYEKL. The CDR3 is 9 residues long. Trimming took off 7 bases at V and 5 bases at J, with 3 bases between the two ends.

The V call is TRBV12-3 or TRBV12-4, the J call TRBJ2-3; tentatively, D is TRBD2 (6 bases). The CDR3 is 13 residues long. V lost 5 bases to trimming and J lost 8 bases, with 14 bases between them. The DNA for the CDR3 is TGTGCCAGCAGTGCCCACCTACTAGCTACGCAGTATTTT. Encoded protein: CASSAHLLATQYF.

The chain joins TRBV20-1 to TRBJ2-1; D gene uncertain. The germline V gene encodes CDR1 DFQATT and CDR2 SNEGSKA (reference sequence). The CDR3 runs to 13 residues. Deletions cut 2 bases from V and 8 bases from J, with 13 bases between. CDR3 sequence (DNA): TGCAGTGCTAGAAGGCCATCCGTGGATGAGCAGTTCTTC. Protein sequence: CSARRPSVDEQFF.

V and J are TRBV5-1 and TRBJ2-2, with no clear D. V lost 1 base and J 3 bases, leaving 10 bases between the germline ends. CDR1 is SGHRS and CDR2 is YFSETQ in the germline V gene. This CDR3 comprises 15 residues. CDR3 DNA sequence: TGCGCCAGCAGCTTGAAACAGTGGTACACCGGGGAGCTGTTTTTT. It yields the protein CASSLKQWYTGELFF.

This clonotype showed up just once. The chain links TRBV12-3 or TRBV12-4 to TRBJ2-3, with 11 bases identical to TRBD2. V lost 5 bases, J lost 3 bases, and 4 bases stayed unmatched. This CDR3 has 15 amino acids. This CDR3 is CASSPSGGQTDTQYF. DNA for the CDR3: TGTGCCAGCAGTCCTAGCGGGGGGCAAACAGATACGCAGTATTTT.

The CDR3 is CASSRSGVSYNEQFF. CDR3 bases: TGTGCCAGCAGCCGTAGCGGGGTCTCCTACAATGAGCAGTTCTTC. The chain recombines TRBV7-2 with TRBJ2-1; 8 positions match TRBD2. The CDR3 spans 15 residues. CDR1 and CDR2 from the germline V gene are SGHTA and FQGNSA. Germline trimming cut 5 bases from V and 0 bases from J; bases unmatched to any gene: 3.